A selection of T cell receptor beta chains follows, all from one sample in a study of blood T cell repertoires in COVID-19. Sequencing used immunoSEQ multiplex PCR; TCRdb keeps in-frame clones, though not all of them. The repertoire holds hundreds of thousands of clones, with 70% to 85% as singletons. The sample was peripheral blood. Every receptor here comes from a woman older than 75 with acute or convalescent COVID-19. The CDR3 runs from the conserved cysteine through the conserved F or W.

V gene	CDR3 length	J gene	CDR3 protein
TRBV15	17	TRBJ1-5	CATSIDPGRADNQPQHF
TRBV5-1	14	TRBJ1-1	CASSYDRANTEAFF
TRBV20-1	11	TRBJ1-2	CSAITGYGYTF
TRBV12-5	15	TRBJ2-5	CASGLGSGNQETQYF
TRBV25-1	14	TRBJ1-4	CASSETGKIEKLFF
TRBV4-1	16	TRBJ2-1	CASSQDYPQGSGEQFF
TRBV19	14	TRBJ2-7	CASAQGTGVSEQYF
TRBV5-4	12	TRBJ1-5	CASSLPGQPQHF
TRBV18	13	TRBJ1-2	CASSPDTNYGYTF
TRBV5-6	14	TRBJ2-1	CASSFRGFDNEQFF
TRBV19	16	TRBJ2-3	CASSMGGRVSTDTQYF
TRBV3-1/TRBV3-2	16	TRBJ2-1	CASSPPERGGAHEQFF
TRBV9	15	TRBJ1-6	CASSRQGSYNSPLHF
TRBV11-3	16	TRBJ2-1	CASSSPTSGRADEQFF
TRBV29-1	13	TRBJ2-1	CSVASTGANEQFF
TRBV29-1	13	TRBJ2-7	CSVALDRGFEQYF
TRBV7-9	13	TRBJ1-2	CASSFTANYGYTF
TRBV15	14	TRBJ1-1	CATSRVRPGSEAFF
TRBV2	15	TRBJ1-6	CASRPQTGRGSPLHF
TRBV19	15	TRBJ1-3	CASRRTGSGGNTIYF
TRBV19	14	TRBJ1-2	CASIRDRPRRGYTF
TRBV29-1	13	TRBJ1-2	CSVEGQIAYGYTF
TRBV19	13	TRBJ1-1	CASSIPRGLEAFF
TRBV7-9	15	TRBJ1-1	CASSYAGAGPAGAFF
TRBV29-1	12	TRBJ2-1	CSVTSSYNEQFF
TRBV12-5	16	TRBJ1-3	CASGLPPGNSGNTIYF
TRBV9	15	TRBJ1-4	CASSVGTATNEKLFF
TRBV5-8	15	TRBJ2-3	CASSSPPSGGDTQYF
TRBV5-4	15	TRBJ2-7	CASSQNRGAPREQYF
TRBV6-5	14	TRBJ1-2	CASSTMGQAWGYTF
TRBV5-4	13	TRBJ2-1	CASTRTGYNEQFF
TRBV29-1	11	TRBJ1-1	CSVGQGSEAFF
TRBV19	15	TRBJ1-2	CASSKGEGANYGYTF
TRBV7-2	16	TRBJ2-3	CASSLGIGGGTDTQYF
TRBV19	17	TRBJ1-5	CASTSRRAANDNQPQHF
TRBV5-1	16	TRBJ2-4	CASSTEPRGGSNIQYF
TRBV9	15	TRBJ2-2	CASSVVQGDFGELFF
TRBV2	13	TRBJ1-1	CASSRTGATEAFF
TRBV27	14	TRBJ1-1	CASSRAGSYTEAFF
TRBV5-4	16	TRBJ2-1	CASSLVGLAGNNEQFF
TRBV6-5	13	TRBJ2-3	CASRVGGTDTQYF
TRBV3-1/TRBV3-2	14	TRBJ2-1	CASSQVASYNEQFF
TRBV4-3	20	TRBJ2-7	CASSQDLIGTGGAYSYEQYF
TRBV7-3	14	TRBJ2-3	CASSFGLGTDTQYF
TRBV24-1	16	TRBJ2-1	CATSDSMGQGKSEQFF
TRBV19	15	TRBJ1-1	CASSIASSRGTEAFF
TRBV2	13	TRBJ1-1	CASFRDMGTEAFF
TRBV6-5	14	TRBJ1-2	CASSHRTGSDGYTF
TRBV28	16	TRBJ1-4	CASELSQGADEEKLFF
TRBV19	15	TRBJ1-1	CASSPAGTAKTEAFF
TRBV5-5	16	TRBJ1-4	CASSLQGGVTNEKLFF
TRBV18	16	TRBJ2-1	CASSGDRGNRGNEQFF
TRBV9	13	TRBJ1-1	CASSALRTGEAFF
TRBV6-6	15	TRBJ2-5	CASSSGGMGQETQYF
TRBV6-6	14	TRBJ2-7	CASRPSGQDYEQYF
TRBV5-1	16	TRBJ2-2	CASSFARQQNTGELFF
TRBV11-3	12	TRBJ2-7	CASSFTGGEQYF
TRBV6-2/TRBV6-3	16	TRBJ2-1	CASSSRQGNSYNEQFF